A single sample gave rise to the 30 T cell receptor beta chains below, sequenced in a study of T cell responses to AZD1222 COVID-19 vaccine (TCRdb year 2021). Taken with the paper, the label for time point translates to: about 28 days (+/-7) after the second vaccine dose. Libraries came from the immunoSEQ multiplex PCR assay. In its TCRdb copy, this immuneACCESS table keeps in-frame sequences only and misses some clones. Where compared with another copy, unresolved V genes explain less than half of these, and the others have no known cause. This sample comprises 75,000 to 95,000 clones, about 85% of them detected only once. The ten largest clones capture over 3.5% of the sample. The sequencing here drew on peripheral blood, taken 28 days after the second AZD1222 dose. The receptors stem from an adult who received the AZD1222 COVID-19 vaccine.

The genes are TRBV29-1 and TRBJ1-4; 9 bases agree with TRBD1. Germline CDR1 reads SQVTM; CDR2 reads ANQGSEA. V trimming: 7 bases; J trimming: 8 bases; junction bases outside the gene matches: 5. This CDR3 comprises 12 residues. CDR3 in amino acids: CSGGQGREKLFF. The CDR3 coding sequence is TGCAGCGGGGGACAGGGACGAGAAAAACTGTTTTTT.

The table lists this clone with a count of one. The chain is built from TRBV30 and TRBJ2-5; 10 bases are a match to TRBD1. This CDR3 is built from 13 residues. After removal of 5 bases from V and 2 bases from J, the junction contained 2 bases not matched to a gene. From germline, CDR1 is GTSNPN and CDR2 SVGIG (reference sequence). The CDR3 protein is CAWGTGVQETQYF. The DNA for the CDR3 is TGTGCCTGGGGGACAGGGGTACAAGAGACCCAGTACTTC.

J is TRBJ2-7 and V is TRBV27; 8 bases fit TRBD1. The germline CDR1 and CDR2 sequences are MNHEY and SMNVEV (reference sequence). With V trimmed by 3 bases and J by 0 bases, 1 base remained unmatched. This CDR3 is built from 14 residues. The CDR3 DNA reads as TGTGCCAGCAGTTTGGGACAGGCCTCCTACGAGCAGTACTTC. Its translation is CASSLGQASYEQYF.

The CDR3 sequence: CASSVRMADSYNEQFF. CDR3 DNA sequence: TGTGCCAGCAGCGTCCGTATGGCGGACTCCTACAATGAGCAGTTCTTC. The chain recombines TRBV7-2 with TRBJ2-1; D is undetermined. V was trimmed by 5 bases and J by 0 bases, leaving 14 bases between them. Germline V gives CDR1 SGHTA, CDR2 FQGNSA. CDR3 length: 16 amino acids.

This rearrangement joins TRBV18 to TRBJ1-2, with D unclear. The CDR3 loop spans 14 amino acids. The germline CDR1 and CDR2 sequences are KGHSH and LQKENI. V lost 3 bases, J lost 3 bases, and 11 bases lay in between. The CDR3 region is CASSPSQDDYGYTF. Written as DNA, the CDR3 is TGTGCCAGCTCACCCTCCCAGGACGACTATGGCTACACCTTC.

The chain joins TRBV28 to TRBJ2-2; D gene uncertain. The germline V gene encodes CDR1 MDHEN and CDR2 SYDVKM. V was trimmed by 2 bases and J by 6 bases, leaving 10 bases between them. CDR3 length: 14 residues. CDR3 DNA: TGTGCCAGCAGTTTAAGGTTGGGGTCCGGGGAGCTGTTTTTT. It codes for CASSLRLGSGELFF.

V is TRBV7-9 and J is TRBJ2-7; possibly TRBD1 for D (7 bases). Germline CDR1 and CDR2: SEHNR and FQNEAQ (reference sequence). Trimming took 5 bases from V and 2 from J, leaving 19 bases between them. CDR3 length equals 16 residues. The CDR3 protein is CASSLPGGDRTYEQYF. The CDR3 coding sequence is TGTGCCAGCAGCCTCCCCGGAGGGGACAGAACCTACGAGCAGTACTTC.

The chain uses TRBV27 and TRBJ1-5; 9 nucleotides align to TRBD1. The germline CDR1 and CDR2 sequences are MNHEY and SMNVEV (reference sequence). The CDR3 length is 15 residues. The ends lost 4 bases at V and 5 bases at J; junction bases unmatched: 6. CDR3 loop: CASSYNRDRDQPQHF. CDR3 bases: TGTGCCAGCAGTTACAACCGGGACAGGGATCAGCCCCAGCATTTT.

The chain combines TRBV7-2 with TRBJ1-6, with D tentatively TRBD1 (5 bases). This CDR3 comprises 14 residues. Trimming stripped 8 bases from V and 9 bases from J, with 17 bases between. Germline-derived CDR1 and CDR2 are SGHTA and FQGNSA. The CDR3 here is CASGGSRGISPLHF. The CDR3 DNA sequence: TGTGCCAGCGGGGGGAGTAGGGGAATTTCACCCCTCCACTTT.

The rearrangement joins TRBV7-2 to TRBJ1-2; D uncertain. The V end was cut by 0 bases, the J end by 8 bases, with 10 bases between. Germline lookup yields CDR1 SGHTA and CDR2 FQGNSA. The CDR3 sequence is 13 residues long. The CDR3 DNA is TGTGCCAGCAGCTTAGCCCCCTTGAGAGGCTACACCTTC. Translation: CASSLAPLRGYTF.

This sequence joins TRBV28 and TRBJ2-5; 8 bases are a match to TRBD2. This CDR3 contains 15 residues. The V segment lost 6 bases and the J segment 4 bases; nucleotides outside the gene matches: 10. Germline values: CDR1 MDHEN, CDR2 SYDVKM. CDR3 amino acids: CASSMSHGGVETQYF. The CDR3, as DNA: TGTGCCAGCAGCATGTCTCACGGGGGGGTAGAGACCCAGTACTTC.

This clone was recorded only once. V usage is TRBV11-3 and J usage is TRBJ2-3; D unclear. Germline V gene data show CDR1 as SGHNT and CDR2 as YENEEA. This CDR3 spans 13 amino acids. The V and J ends lost 4 bases and 2 bases respectively, with 7 bases between them. The CDR3 bases are TGTGCCAGCAGCTCCGGATTCACAGATACGCAGTATTTT. This encodes CASSSGFTDTQYF.

The rearrangement links TRBV5-1 to TRBJ2-2; 8 bases are a match to TRBD1. V dropped 4 bases and J dropped 7; count of bases not matched to a gene: 12. Germline V gene sequence: CDR1 SGHRS, CDR2 YFSETQ. The length of the CDR3 is 16 residues. CDR3 protein: CASSPNPTGVDGELFF. DNA of the CDR3: TGCGCCAGCAGCCCGAACCCGACAGGGGTAGACGGGGAGCTGTTTTTT.

The chain has TRBV4-1 and TRBJ1-1; the D is unclear. The germline V gene has CDR1 MGHRA and CDR2 YSYEKL. V lost 10 bases and J 4 bases, leaving 19 bases between the germline ends. The CDR3 covers 14 residues. CDR3 sequence (DNA): TGCGCCACTTCTGGGGATTATAGTCCCACTGAAGCTTTCTTT. This translates into CATSGDYSPTEAFF.

The chain couples TRBV28 to TRBJ2-7; D gene unclear. There are 13 residues in the CDR3. Germline loops: CDR1 MDHEN, CDR2 SYDVKM. Trimming left V 7 bases short and J 2 bases short, with 12 bases between. CDR3 sequence reads: CASIRWSPYEQYF. The CDR3 DNA reads as TGTGCCAGCATACGTTGGAGTCCCTACGAGCAGTACTTC.

V is TRBV5-1 and J is TRBJ1-4; weak D call: TRBD1 (6 bases). Germline CDR1 and CDR2: SGHRS and YFSETQ. This CDR3 comprises 15 residues. Between the trimmed V and J ends, which lost 0 bases and 7 bases, there was a span of 13 bases. The CDR3 coding sequence is TGCGCCAGCAGCTTGGAGGGGGGACTTTCTGAAAAACTGTTTTTT. This translates into CASSLEGGLSEKLFF.

This clone was detected only once. V usage is TRBV5-1 and J usage is TRBJ1-2; 7 nucleotides line up with TRBD1. The J segment lost 4 bases and the V segment lost 5 bases, leaving 8 bases of the junction unmatched. The CDR3 extends over 14 amino acids. CDR1 and CDR2 from the germline V gene are SGHRS and YFSETQ. The CDR3 loop reads CASSLTTGAYGYTF. DNA of the CDR3: TGCGCCAGCAGTCTTACTACAGGGGCCTATGGCTACACCTTC.

This chain joins TRBV30 and TRBJ1-6; possibly TRBD1 for D (5 bases). Looked up from germline, CDR1 is GTSNPN and CDR2 is SVGIG (reference sequence). CDR3 length: 16 amino acids. The V and J ends lost 6 bases and 3 bases respectively, with 18 bases between them. The CDR3 nucleotides are TGTGCCTGTCCAAGGTCAGGGTCCGGCTATAATTCACCCCTCCACTTT. Translating gives CACPRSGSGYNSPLHF.

This rearrangement joins TRBV18 to TRBJ1-5, with D perhaps matching TRBD1 (5 bases). This CDR3 region has 15 residues. Trimming cost V 3 bases and J 6 bases, with 15 bases left between them. CDR1 and CDR2 from the germline V gene are KGHSH and LQKENI. The CDR3 region is CASSPGGGVSQPQHF. The CDR3 DNA follows: TGTGCCAGCTCACCTGGCGGGGGGGTGAGTCAGCCCCAGCATTTT.

This rearrangement joins TRBV12-3 or TRBV12-4 to TRBJ1-1; D unresolved. Deletions cut 4 bases from V and 4 bases from J, with 7 bases between. This CDR3 comprises 12 residues. DNA of the CDR3: TGTGCCAGCAGTTCCTGGTCCACTGAAGCTTTCTTT. It encodes CASSSWSTEAFF.

This sequence joins TRBV19 and TRBJ1-6; tentatively, D is TRBD1 (5 bases). This CDR3 region has 14 residues. Deletions cut 10 bases from V and 10 bases from J, with 20 bases between. Germline V CDR1 and CDR2: LNHDA, SQIVND (reference sequence). CDR3 coding DNA: TGTGCCACCAGCCGCGGGGGTACGAGATCACCCCTCCACTTT. It yields the protein CATSRGGTRSPLHF.

The CDR3 DNA is TGTGCCAGCAGCCAAGTCGGGTCAGGCTCCTACGAGCAGTACTTC. It is translated as CASSQVGSGSYEQYF. The chain joins TRBV14 to TRBJ2-7; D is unclear. The CDR3 has 15 amino acids. The ends were cut back, 1 base at V and 0 bases at J, with 10 bases in the middle. Germline loops: CDR1 SGHDN, CDR2 FVKESK. Full variable domain (remainder filled in from reference TRBV14 and TRBJ2-7): EAGVTQFPSHSVIEKGQTVTLRCDPISGHDNLYWYRRVMGKEIKFLLHFVKESKQDESGMPNNRFLAERTGGTYSTLKVQPAELEDSGVYFCASSQVGSGSYEQYFGPGTRLTVT.

The chain combines TRBV10-3 with TRBJ1-6, with D tentatively TRBD1 (5 bases). The CDR3 loop spans 13 amino acids. V lost 6 bases and J lost 8, with 11 bases in between. Germline V gene sequence: CDR1 ENHRY, CDR2 SYGVKD. The CDR3 nucleotides read TGTGCCATCAGGGGGGGGGACTATTCACCCCTCCACTTT. It translates to CAIRGGDYSPLHF.

The rearrangement joins TRBV20-1 to TRBJ1-4, with D possibly TRBD1 on 5 matching bases. The CDR3 covers 11 residues. The germline V gene has CDR1 DFQATT and CDR2 SNEGSKA (reference sequence). CDR3 DNA: TGCAGGTTGGGACGCGGAGAAAAACTGTTTTTT. This codes for CRLGRGEKLFF.

The rearrangement joins TRBV28 to TRBJ2-1, with D unclear. Germline CDR1 and CDR2: MDHEN and SYDVKM. The CDR3 totals 15 residues. V gave up 7 bases and J gave up 4 bases, with 17 bases separating them. The CDR3 DNA follows: TGTGCCAGCAACCCCCTCGGCTCCAAATACAATGAGCAGTTCTTC. Residues: CASNPLGSKYNEQFF.

The gene calls are TRBV2 and TRBJ2-3; D ambiguous. The CDR3 loop spans 12 amino acids. Trimming removed 5 bases at V and 6 bases at J, with 9 bases between. Germline CDR1 and CDR2: SNHLY and FYNNEI. The CDR3 sequence: CASSTYVDTQYF. The CDR3 DNA is TGTGCCAGCAGTACCTACGTGGATACGCAGTATTTT.

The genes are TRBV3-1 (or the pseudogene TRBV3-2) and TRBJ2-2; D remains ambiguous. Germline V gives CDR1 LGHDT, CDR2 YNNKEL (reference sequence). The CDR3 consists of 11 residues. Trimming stripped 10 bases from V and 2 bases from J, with 5 bases between. CDR3: CATDNTGELFF. The CDR3 DNA is TGTGCCACCGATAACACCGGGGAGCTGTTTTTT.

V usage is TRBV3-1 (or the pseudogene TRBV3-2) and J usage is TRBJ2-1; 13 bases agree with TRBD2. The CDR3 sequence is 17 residues long. Germline V gene data show CDR1 as LGHDT and CDR2 as YNNKEL (reference sequence). The V and J ends lost 1 base and 5 bases, in that order; junction bases with no gene match: 5. The CDR3 protein is CASSQVGTSGANNEQFF. In nucleotides, the CDR3 is TGTGCCAGCAGCCAAGTCGGGACTAGCGGGGCGAACAATGAGCAGTTCTTC.

The chain couples TRBV5-4 to TRBJ1-6; D unresolved. Germline V gene sequence: CDR1 SGHNT, CDR2 YYREEE (reference sequence). The V end was cut by 0 bases, the J end by 14 bases, with 12 bases between. This CDR3 has 13 residues. CDR3 nucleotides: TGTGCCAGCAGCTTGGAAACGCCAAGCGCCCTCCACTTT. This codes for CASSLETPSALHF.

The chain joins TRBV28 to TRBJ2-7; a weak D match, TRBD2 (7 bases). Germline loops: CDR1 MDHEN, CDR2 SYDVKM. The CDR3 totals 17 residues. V was trimmed by 0 bases and J by 3 bases, leaving 18 bases between them. The CDR3 sequence is CASSLWLGGGGSYEQYF. The CDR3 bases are TGTGCCAGCAGTTTATGGTTGGGGGGCGGGGGTAGCTACGAGCAGTACTTC.